What follows are 10 T cell receptor beta chains derived from one specimen sequenced in a study of shared T cell receptors in the human thymus. Measured with immunoSEQ multiplex PCR; TCRdb has only the in-frame clones, and not every one. The top ten clones hold approximately 0.01% of a sample with 500,000 to 750,000 clones, around nine tenths of them seen once. These data also formed part of another study, on human thymus T cells.

Sequenced: thymocytes. The receptors were sampled from a boy under three years old with a congenital heart defect.

The rearrangement links TRBV5-8 to TRBJ2-7; 7 nucleotides agree with TRBD2. Per the germline V gene, CDR1 is SGHTS and CDR2 is YDEGEE. V was pared by 5 bases and J by 8 bases, with 25 bases of the junction left unmatched. The CDR3 spans 18 residues. This CDR3 reads CASSFAPPRWGGERKQYF. As DNA, the CDR3 is TGTGCCAGCAGTTTCGCCCCTCCCCGCTGGGGGGGTGAGAGAAAGCAGTACTTC.

This chain uses TRBV28 with TRBJ2-1; 9 positions match TRBD2. V shed 4 bases and J 1 base; nucleotides not matched to a gene: 2. This CDR3 has 15 residues. Germline values: CDR1 MDHEN, CDR2 SYDVKM. CDR3 loop: CASSSAGGSYNEQFF. In DNA form, the CDR3 reads TGTGCCAGCAGTTCAGCGGGAGGTTCCTACAATGAGCAGTTCTTC.

The V and J genes are TRBV4-1 and TRBJ1-1; D ambiguous. Germline V gives CDR1 MGHRA, CDR2 YSYEKL. There are 11 residues in the CDR3. V was clipped by 0 bases and J by 7 bases, with 3 bases between them. The CDR3 DNA reads TGCGCCAGCAGCCAAGACTGTGAAGCTTTCTTT. Protein sequence: CASSQDCEAFF.

This clone was counted once. This rearrangement joins TRBV19 to TRBJ2-1; D might be TRBD2 (5 bases). The CDR3 spans 14 residues. With 7 bases removed from V and 2 bases from J, the gap between germline ends came to 12 bases. Germline CDR1 reads LNHDA; CDR2 reads SQIVND (reference sequence). Here the CDR3 DNA reads TGTGCCAGTAATGCAGCGGTACCCTACAATGAGCAGTTCTTC. This encodes CASNAAVPYNEQFF.

CDR3 protein: CASSQVGERPMLRNEQFF. The CDR3 DNA follows: TGTGCCAGCAGCCAAGTTGGGGAGCGGCCTATGCTGAGGAATGAGCAGTTCTTC. The chain links TRBV14 to TRBJ2-1, with D tentatively TRBD2 (5 bases). CDR3 length: 18 residues. V was shortened by 1 base and J by 7 bases, with 23 bases between the two germline ends. Looked up from germline, CDR1 is SGHDN and CDR2 is FVKESK. Full variable domain (missing parts from reference TRBV14 and TRBJ2-1): EAGVTQFPSHSVIEKGQTVTLRCDPISGHDNLYWYRRVMGKEIKFLLHFVKESKQDESGMPNNRFLAERTGGTYSTLKVQPAELEDSGVYFCASSQVGERPMLRNEQFFGPGTRLTVL.

The chain combines TRBV6-4 with TRBJ2-3, with 12 bases lining up with TRBD2. The CDR3 totals 19 residues. With V trimmed by 0 bases and J by 0 bases, 7 bases remained unmatched. Germline-derived CDR1 and CDR2 are MRHNA and SNTAGT. CDR3 in amino acids: CASSDSSSGRGPSTDTQYF. In DNA form, the CDR3 reads TGTGCCAGCAGTGACTCCTCTAGCGGGAGGGGTCCTAGCACAGATACGCAGTATTTT.

The genes are TRBV11-3 and TRBJ2-3; 12 bases map to TRBD2. This CDR3 region has 16 residues. Per germline, CDR1 SGHNT and CDR2 YENEEA. J lost 2 bases, V lost 5 bases, and 5 bases had no gene match. CDR3 in DNA: TGTGCCAGCAGCCCCACTAGCGGGAGGACCACAGATACGCAGTATTTT. Protein: CASSPTSGRTTDTQYF. Looking up the rest from reference TRBV11-3 and TRBJ2-3 gives the full variable domain: EAGVVQSPRYKIIEKKQPVAFWCNPISGHNTLYWYLQNLGQGPELLIRYENEEAVDDSQLPKDRFSAERLKGVDSTLKIQPAELGDSAVYLCASSPTSGRTTDTQYFGPGTRLTVL.

This clone has only one observation. The chain joins TRBV23-1 to TRBJ2-4, with D maybe TRBD1 (6 bases). TRBV23-1 is annotated as an ORF whose role is uncertain. This CDR3 region has 14 residues. V shed 6 bases and J shed 8 bases, with 17 bases lying between them. The CDR3 loop reads CASRHHWDKDIQYF. CDR3 nucleotide sequence: TGCGCCAGCAGACATCATTGGGACAAGGACATTCAGTACTTC.

V is TRBV14 and J is TRBJ1-4; D is possibly TRBD1 (5 bases). V lost 0 bases and J 8 bases, leaving 10 bases between the germline ends. Germline V gene lookup returns CDR1 SGHDN and CDR2 FVKESK. The CDR3 is made up of 14 amino acids. This chain's CDR3 is CASSQDHPGEKLFF. In DNA form, the CDR3 reads TGTGCCAGCAGCCAAGACCACCCAGGGGAAAAACTGTTTTTT.

The chain combines TRBV29-1 with TRBJ2-3, with TRBD1 matching 10 bases. V lost 7 bases, J lost 4 bases, and 11 bases stayed unmatched. This CDR3 has 15 residues. Germline lookup yields CDR1 SQVTM and CDR2 ANQGSEA. CDR3 loop: CSADKTGGAADTQYF. The CDR3 coding sequence is TGCAGCGCCGACAAGACAGGGGGCGCCGCAGATACGCAGTATTTT.